The 27 T cell receptor beta chains below come from one sample, sequenced in a study of response to subunit inactivated influenza vaccine. TCRdb passed the RT-PCR reads through MiXCR, listing each CDR3 protein once. The sample yields just under 550,000 distinct CDR3 sequences, roughly 23% seen once. These same data were also listed under a study on T cells expressing NK-cell markers. From that report: UMI-tagged 5'RACE template switching yielded the TCR beta cDNA.

The sequencing here drew on CD4+ T cells sorted from PBMCs, taken less than 13 days after vaccination. The receptors stem from a man aged 50-59 years who received an inactivated influenza vaccine.

The chain carries TRBV6-5 and TRBJ1-1; 8 bases are shared with TRBD1. Losses at the gene ends were 0 bases for V and 1 base for J; bases not matched to a gene: 1. The length of the CDR3 is 15 residues. Per germline, CDR1 MNHEY and CDR2 SVGAGI. The CDR3 protein is CASSYSGTGNTEAFF. As DNA, the CDR3 is TGTGCCAGCAGTTACTCCGGGACAGGGAACACTGAAGCTTTCTTT.

The chain recombines TRBV5-1 with TRBJ1-2; 9 bases match TRBD1. Per germline, CDR1 SGHRS and CDR2 YFSETQ. The CDR3 length is 15 residues. Trimming took 0 bases from V and 4 from J; bases not matched to a gene: 4. The CDR3 reads CASSLARTGAYGYTF. CDR3 nucleotide sequence: TGCGCCAGCAGCTTGGCCAGGACAGGGGCCTATGGCTACACCTTC.

The chain recombines TRBV20-1 with TRBJ2-7; D is unclear. The length of the CDR3 is 13 residues. CDR1 and CDR2 from the germline V gene are DFQATT and SNEGSKA (reference sequence). V gave up 6 bases and J gave up 3 bases, with 15 bases separating them. CDR3 coding DNA: TGCAGTGCCCCCTCCCACCTTGGCTACGAGCAGTACTTC. Its protein product is CSAPSHLGYEQYF.

This clonotype was found a few times. CDR3 residues: CAWSRGGPSYEQYF. DNA for the CDR3: TGTGCCTGGAGTAGGGGAGGACCTTCCTACGAGCAGTACTTC. This rearrangement joins TRBV30 to TRBJ2-7, with D perhaps matching TRBD2 (6 bases). Germline assignment: CDR1 GTSNPN and CDR2 SVGIG (reference sequence). CDR3 size: 14 residues. Trimming removed 2 bases at V and 1 base at J, with 12 bases between.

This clonotype has a handful of counts. The J gene is TRBJ2-7, the V gene TRBV11-1; D may be TRBD1 (5 bases). The CDR3 extends over 18 amino acids. The V and J ends lost 1 base and 2 bases respectively, with 21 bases between them. Per germline, CDR1 SGHAT and CDR2 FQDESV (reference sequence). The CDR3 region is CASSLVVWVQGPTYEQYF. DNA for the CDR3: TGTGCCAGCAGCTTAGTAGTGTGGGTGCAGGGCCCAACCTACGAGCAGTACTTC. Looking up the rest from reference TRBV11-1 and TRBJ2-7 gives the full variable domain: EAEVAQSPRYKITEKSQAVAFWCDPISGHATLYWYRQILGQGPELLVQFQDESVVDDSQLPKDRFSAERLKGVDSTLKIQPAELGDSAMYLCASSLVVWVQGPTYEQYFGPGTRLTVT.

This chain links TRBV12-3 or TRBV12-4 with TRBJ2-7, with 7 bases that match TRBD1. With 5 bases clipped from V and 3 bases from J, the junction kept 7 bases outside the gene matches. The CDR3 runs to 14 residues. In DNA, the CDR3 is TGTGCCAGCAGTGAGGGACAGTGGGACTACGAGCAGTACTTC. Translating it yields CASSEGQWDYEQYF.

The rearrangement uses TRBV20-1 and TRBJ2-2; D uncertain. Germline V gene sequence: CDR1 DFQATT, CDR2 SNEGSKA (reference sequence). There are 15 residues in the CDR3. Deletions cut 5 bases from V and 4 bases from J, with 17 bases between. The CDR3 region is CSAERLGKGTGELFF. The CDR3 DNA is TGCAGTGCTGAGAGGTTGGGGAAGGGCACCGGGGAGCTGTTTTTT.

J is TRBJ2-3 and V is TRBV10-3; D is unresolved. V was trimmed by 3 bases and J by 2 bases, leaving 15 bases between them. The length of the CDR3 is 16 residues. The germline V gene encodes CDR1 ENHRY and CDR2 SYGVKD. CDR3 nucleotide sequence: TGTGCCATCAGTGACCTGGGTTATGGGCCCACAGATACGCAGTATTTT. Encoded protein: CAISDLGYGPTDTQYF.

This sequence joins TRBV5-1 and TRBJ2-5; unclear D gene. V lost 5 bases to trimming and J lost 5 bases, with 13 bases between them. The CDR3 has 13 residues. The germline V gene has CDR1 SGHRS and CDR2 YFSETQ. In DNA, the CDR3 is TGCGCCAGCAGATTGATATCCAGGGAGACCCAGTACTTC. Translating it yields CASRLISRETQYF.

V gene TRBV6-1 combines with J gene TRBJ2-7; 10 nucleotides align to TRBD2. The germline gives CDR1 MNHNS, CDR2 SASEGT. The ends lost 4 bases at V and 5 bases at J; junction bases unmatched: 11. The CDR3 extends over 16 amino acids. The CDR3 region is CASSVSLTSGLDEQYF. CDR3 sequence (DNA): TGTGCCAGCAGTGTAAGTTTGACTAGCGGGCTCGACGAGCAGTACTTC.

This clonotype was seen repeatedly, ten times or more. The V gene is TRBV20-1, the J gene TRBJ2-3; 8 bases are a match to TRBD2. This CDR3 has 14 residues. The V gene end was trimmed by 4 bases and the J gene end by 3 bases; junction bases not matched to a gene: 6. CDR1 DFQATT and CDR2 SNEGSKA come from the germline V gene (reference sequence). The CDR3 sequence: CSATSGRATDTQYF. CDR3 sequence (DNA): TGCAGTGCTACGAGCGGGAGAGCTACAGATACGCAGTATTTT.

The rearrangement joins TRBV5-1 to TRBJ2-2, with unresolved D. The V end lost 0 bases, the J end lost 0 bases, and 18 bases lay between the germline ends. The CDR3 is 19 amino acids. CDR1 is SGHRS and CDR2 is YFSETQ in the germline V gene. The CDR3 loop reads CASSLAYSVGGANTGELFF. For the CDR3, the DNA is TGCGCCAGCAGCTTGGCCTACTCAGTGGGCGGCGCGAACACCGGGGAGCTGTTTTTT.

The chain combines TRBV12-3 or TRBV12-4 with TRBJ1-6, with D possibly TRBD1 on 6 matching bases. The length of the CDR3 is 14 residues. The V end lost 0 bases, the J end lost 11 bases, and 11 bases lay between the germline ends. The CDR3 coding sequence is TGTGCCAGCAGTTTAGCGGGGGGCTCGGCACCCCTCCACTTT. Amino acid sequence: CASSLAGGSAPLHF.

As for this clonotype: The conserved final phenylalanine or tryptophan is absent from the CDR3, which likely points to a read error. This chain connects TRBV7-9 to TRBJ2-2; 7 bases are a match to TRBD2. The germline V gene has CDR1 SEHNR and CDR2 FQNEAQ (reference sequence). CDR3 length equals 14 residues. The CDR3 DNA is TGTGCCAGCAGCTTTTGGCTCCTCAGCGGGGTGCTGTTTTGT. Amino acid sequence: CASSFWLLSGVLFC.

The chain joins TRBV18 to TRBJ2-3; 8 bases fit TRBD1. Germline loops: CDR1 KGHSH, CDR2 LQKENI. The CDR3 extends over 14 amino acids. The J segment lost 5 bases and the V segment lost 5 bases, leaving 6 bases of the junction unmatched. The CDR3 DNA follows: TGTGCCAGCTCATCCTCAGGGGGCCAAGATACGCAGTATTTT. It codes for CASSSSGGQDTQYF.

This clonotype has a count of ten or more. CDR3 sequence reads: CASSQDYRVSGNTIYF. The CDR3 bases are TGCGCCAGCAGCCAAGATTACAGGGTGTCTGGAAACACCATATATTTT. V and J are TRBV4-3 and TRBJ1-3, with D perhaps matching TRBD1 (6 bases). Germline V gene data show CDR1 as LGHNA and CDR2 as YSLEER. This CDR3 contains 16 residues. Trimming took off 0 bases at V and 1 base at J, with 10 bases between the two ends.

This clonotype showed up many times. The chain recombines TRBV29-1 with TRBJ2-5; D not resolved. CDR1 and CDR2 (germline): SQVTM, ANQGSEA. The ends were cut back, 4 bases at V and 0 bases at J, with 6 bases in the middle. This CDR3 is built from 12 residues. This CDR3 reads CSVGQHQETQYF. The CDR3 DNA sequence: TGCAGCGTTGGCCAGCACCAAGAGACCCAGTACTTC.

In this sample, this clonotype turned up a few times. The chain has TRBV20-1 and TRBJ2-3; the match to TRBD1 covers 8 bases. Germline lookup yields CDR1 DFQATT and CDR2 SNEGSKA (reference sequence). V trimming: 4 bases; J trimming: 0 bases; junction bases outside the gene matches: 6. The CDR3 covers 15 residues. CDR3 DNA sequence: TGCAGTGCTACCTGGACAGGGATCAGCACAGATACGCAGTATTTT. Residues: CSATWTGISTDTQYF.

In its sample, this clonotype was seen a few times. CDR3 nucleotide sequence: TGTGCCAGCAGGTACACAGGGACTGGGGCCAACGTCCTGACTTTC. It codes for CASRYTGTGANVLTF. The rearrangement joins TRBV6-5 to TRBJ2-6, with D possibly matching TRBD1 (6 bases). Trimming took 6 bases from V and 2 from J, leaving 11 bases between them. There are 15 residues in the CDR3. Germline V lookup: CDR1 MNHEY, CDR2 SVGAGI.

In its sample, this clonotype was seen a few times. V is TRBV20-1 and J is TRBJ1-6; 7 bases align to TRBD1. Per germline, CDR1 DFQATT and CDR2 SNEGSKA (reference sequence). Trimming took 4 bases from V and 10 from J; bases not matched to a gene: 7. This CDR3 region has 13 residues. CDR3 DNA sequence: TGCAGTGCTACTAGGGGGCCGGCCTCACCCCTCCACTTT. Protein sequence: CSATRGPASPLHF.

This clonotype occurred a few times. This chain joins TRBV5-1 and TRBJ2-3; 13 bases align to TRBD2. Germline V lookup: CDR1 SGHRS, CDR2 YFSETQ. The CDR3 is 17 amino acids. V gave up 4 bases and J gave up 1 base; unmatched junction bases: 6. This CDR3 reads CASSQLTSGGGTDTQYF. The DNA for the CDR3 is TGCGCCAGCAGCCAACTTACTAGCGGGGGGGGCACAGATACGCAGTATTTT.

The sample holds a few counts of this clonotype. CDR3 amino acids: CASTYRVKGNTEAFF. The DNA of the CDR3 is TGTGCCAGCACTTACAGGGTGAAGGGGAACACTGAAGCTTTCTTT. This chain joins TRBV2 and TRBJ1-1; D may be TRBD1 (6 bases). Trimming removed 7 bases at V and 1 base at J, with 16 bases between. Germline loops: CDR1 SNHLY, CDR2 FYNNEI. This CDR3 is 15 amino acids long.

V usage is TRBV6-2 or TRBV6-3 and J usage is TRBJ2-1; 11 positions match TRBD2. The CDR3 sequence is 17 residues long. V gave up 2 bases and J gave up 4 bases; unmatched junction bases: 7. Germline-derived CDR1 and CDR2 are MNHEY and SVGEGT. The CDR3 coding sequence is TGTGCCAGCAGTTACGACATACTAGCGGGGGTTTACAATGAGCAGTTCTTC. Its protein product is CASSYDILAGVYNEQFF.

This clonotype was seen a handful of times. The chain is built from TRBV15 and TRBJ2-1; 12 bases are shared with TRBD2. Per the germline V gene, CDR1 is LNHNV and CDR2 is YYDKDF (reference sequence). The CDR3 spans 16 residues. With V trimmed by 3 bases and J by 9 bases, 9 bases remained unmatched. This CDR3 reads CATSSPSGGGKGEQFF. The DNA of the CDR3 is TGTGCCACCAGCAGTCCTAGCGGGGGGGGGAAGGGTGAGCAGTTCTTC. Based on the CDR3 plus reference TRBV15 and TRBJ2-1, the full variable domain is DAMVIQNPRYQVTQFGKPVTLSCSQTLNHNVMYWYQQKSSQAPKLLFHYYDKDFNNEADTPDNFQSRRPNTSFCFLDIRSPGLGDTAMYLCATSSPSGGGKGEQFFGPGTRLTVL.

The rearrangement joins TRBV14 to TRBJ1-1, with a weak D call TRBD1 (5 bases). V gave up 1 base and J gave up 7 bases, with 10 bases separating them. The length of the CDR3 is 13 residues. Germline CDR1 is SGHDN and CDR2 is FVKESK. The CDR3 spells CASSQVGGSEAFF. CDR3 sequence (DNA): TGTGCCAGCAGCCAAGTGGGGGGGAGTGAAGCTTTCTTT.

A few counts support this clonotype. This chain uses TRBV4-2 with TRBJ2-7; 10 nucleotides agree with TRBD2. The germline V gene has CDR1 LGHNA and CDR2 YNFKEQ. The CDR3 is made up of 15 amino acids. Germline trimming cut 3 bases from V and 4 bases from J; bases unmatched to any gene: 6. For the CDR3, the DNA is TGTGCCAGCAGCCAGGCAGCTAGCGGGAGTTACGAGCAGTACTTC. Encoded protein: CASSQAASGSYEQYF.

This sequence joins TRBV20-1 and TRBJ2-2; 12 nucleotides match TRBD2. Germline values: CDR1 DFQATT, CDR2 SNEGSKA (reference sequence). V dropped 0 bases and J dropped 1; count of bases not matched to a gene: 3. This CDR3 spans 17 amino acids. CDR3: CSAREATSGGNTGELFF. CDR3 bases: TGCAGTGCTAGAGAGGCGACTAGCGGGGGGAACACCGGGGAGCTGTTTTTT.